The TCR beta chain under discussion was sequenced for a study of identical twins. MiXCR, applied by TCRdb to the 5' RACE reads, yields one record per CDR3 protein. The table records roughly 220,000 distinct CDR3 sequences, under 8.5% of them present only once. Germline loops: CDR1 MNHNS, CDR2 SASEGT. V lost 6 bases to trimming and J lost 1 base, with 9 bases between them. The CDR3 length is 14 residues. The sample was also reused in another study, on T cells expressing NK-cell markers. This second report adds: The sequencing cohort of eight donors included seven HCMV-seropositive individuals and one seronegative individual. The authors applied an anti-gamma-delta TCR antibody in several experiments, and it restricted sorting to alpha-beta TCR T cells. The dominant NKG2C+ clonotypes represented 1.0-7.0% of CD8+ T cells in five to seven donors. The same clonotypes also predominated in the CD3+CD56-NKG2C+ fraction of a handful of donors.

This rearrangement joins TRBV6-1 to TRBJ2-2; maybe TRBD1 (6 bases). The material sequenced was CD8+ T cells sorted from blood. The TCR was taken from a woman younger than 30 in good health. CDR3 loop: CASSTTGNTGELFF. The DNA for the CDR3 is TGTGCCAGCAGCACGACAGGGAACACCGGGGAGCTGTTTTTT.